The 14 T cell receptor beta chains reported below all come from one sample, sequenced in a study of cytomegalovirus exposure and HLA in healthy donors. 13 Jbeta primers and 60 Vbeta primers were used for the PCR. The assay was immunoSEQ multiplex PCR, and TCRdb's table has in-frame clones only and misses some. Here the sample spans about 62,000 clones, more than 70% being singletons. Source material: PBMCs. These receptors originate from a man younger than 35 in good health and CMV-seronegative.

The rearrangement links TRBV11-3 to TRBJ2-2, with 7 bases lining up with TRBD1. The CDR3 sequence is 14 residues long. Germline CDR1 SGHNT, CDR2 YENEEA. Trimming took 6 bases from V and 4 from J; bases not matched to a gene: 5. In DNA form, the CDR3 reads TGTGCCAGCAGAGGGGGCTCAGGCACCGGGGAGCTGTTTTTT. This encodes CASRGGSGTGELFF.

The CDR3 sequence: CASSPVGGSPFYEQYF. The CDR3, as DNA: TGTGCCAGCAGCCCGGTCGGGGGATCTCCGTTCTACGAGCAGTACTTC. The V and J genes are TRBV7-8 and TRBJ2-7; TRBD2 is a possible D gene (6 bases). Looked up from germline, CDR1 is SGHVS and CDR2 is FQNEAQ. V was cut by 5 bases and J by 3 bases, with 20 bases left in between. The CDR3 is 16 amino acids.

The gene calls are TRBV7-9 and TRBJ1-3, with TRBD1 matching over 9 bases. V shed 5 bases, J shed 2 bases, and the junction held 7 bases outside the gene matches. CDR3 length equals 16 residues. Germline loops: CDR1 SEHNR, CDR2 FQNEAQ (reference sequence). The CDR3 loop is CASSLSGQGPGNTIYF. The DNA for the CDR3 is TGTGCCAGCAGCCTTTCGGGACAGGGACCTGGAAACACCATATATTTT.

A single count supports this clone. The chain joins TRBV4-1 to TRBJ1-5; D perhaps matches TRBD1 (6 bases). Trimming removed 1 base at V and 8 bases at J, with 12 bases between. Looked up from germline, CDR1 is MGHRA and CDR2 is YSYEKL. The CDR3 has 14 amino acids. CDR3 nucleotide sequence: TGCGCCAGCAGCCAAGTAGGGGGAAGGGAGCCCCAGCATTTT. It translates to CASSQVGGREPQHF.

This clone appeared a few times. The CDR3 DNA sequence: TGTGCCAGCAGTGAGGAGCCCCGGGTGGCCCAGCATTTT. Its protein is CASSEEPRVAQHF. The chain is built from TRBV6-1 and TRBJ1-5; no definite D call. V gave up 3 bases and J gave up 11 bases, with 14 bases separating them. CDR1 and CDR2 (germline): MNHNS, SASEGT. There are 13 residues in the CDR3.

V and J are TRBV7-6 and TRBJ1-2; unclear D gene. Germline V CDR1 and CDR2: SGHVS, FNYEAQ. Between the trimmed V and J ends, which lost 4 bases and 2 bases, there was a span of 5 bases. The CDR3 consists of 12 residues. CDR3 DNA: TGTGCCAGCAGCTCATTCAACTATGGCTACACCTTC. Translating gives CASSSFNYGYTF.

The rearrangement links TRBV2 to TRBJ2-1; TRBD1 matches 9 bases. Germline trimming cut 6 bases from V and 7 bases from J; bases unmatched to any gene: 10. Per germline, CDR1 SNHLY and CDR2 FYNNEI. CDR3 size: 15 residues. CDR3 sequence (DNA): TGTGCCAGCAGCCCTCCGGGACAGGGAAGAAATGAGCAGTTCTTC. This sequence encodes CASSPPGQGRNEQFF.

The chain uses TRBV10-3 and TRBJ2-3, with 9 bases matching TRBD2. The CDR3 length is 16 residues. Germline CDR1 and CDR2: ENHRY and SYGVKD. The junction had 5 bases not matched to a gene; V was cut back by 2 bases and J by 2 bases. CDR3 residues: CAISEGVAGATDTQYF. In DNA form, the CDR3 reads TGTGCCATCAGTGAGGGGGTAGCGGGGGCCACAGATACGCAGTATTTT.

This sequence joins TRBV6-5 and TRBJ2-3; 7 nucleotides line up with TRBD1. CDR1 is MNHEY, CDR2 SVGAGI, per germline. The CDR3 covers 14 residues. The V gene end was trimmed by 4 bases and the J gene end by 1 base; junction bases not matched to a gene: 2. Written as DNA, the CDR3 is TGTGCCAGCAGTTCTACAGGGGGCACAGATACGCAGTATTTT. Encoded protein: CASSSTGGTDTQYF.

The gene calls are TRBV6-1 and TRBJ2-7, with TRBD1 matching over 11 bases. The ends lost 6 bases at V and 2 bases at J; junction bases unmatched: 3. CDR1 and CDR2 from the germline V gene are MNHNS and SASEGT. This CDR3 contains 14 residues. CDR3 bases: TGTGCCAGCAGGCAGGGACAGGGGGCCTACGAGCAGTACTTC. This sequence encodes CASRQGQGAYEQYF.

The CDR3 DNA reads TGTGCCAGCAGTCGAGACACCACCTATGGCTACACCTTC. Its translation: CASSRDTTYGYTF. The chain joins TRBV6-5 to TRBJ1-2; D not certain. The CDR3 is made up of 13 amino acids. Trimming pared 5 bases from V and 4 bases from J, leaving 11 bases between. In germline, CDR1 is MNHEY, CDR2 SVGAGI.

The chain employs TRBV7-9 and TRBJ2-5, with TRBD2 identical over 7 bases. The CDR3 is 16 amino acids. Germline assignment: CDR1 SEHNR and CDR2 FQNEAQ (reference sequence). With 5 bases clipped from V and 2 bases from J, the junction kept 11 bases outside the gene matches. CDR3 DNA: TGTGCCAGCAGCCCCCCCGGGAGGACCTTACAAGAGACCCAGTACTTC. It yields the protein CASSPPGRTLQETQYF.

The chain links TRBV7-9 to TRBJ2-1, with 12 bases that match TRBD2. This CDR3 spans 16 amino acids. Germline CDR1 and CDR2: SEHNR and FQNEAQ (reference sequence). Trimming removed 3 bases from V and 8 bases from J; junction bases left unmatched: 8. The CDR3 is CASSFPGLAGWDEQFF. CDR3 DNA: TGTGCCAGCAGCTTCCCGGGACTAGCGGGTTGGGATGAGCAGTTCTTC.

The rearrangement links TRBV6-5 to TRBJ1-1; 8 positions agree with TRBD1. Germline trimming cut 5 bases from V and 1 base from J; bases unmatched to any gene: 6. Germline V lookup: CDR1 MNHEY, CDR2 SVGAGI. This CDR3 contains 15 residues. Here the CDR3 reads CASSPTGTGNTEAFF. The DNA of the CDR3 is TGTGCCAGCAGTCCAACCGGGACAGGGAACACTGAAGCTTTCTTT.